Below, 28 T cell receptor beta chains from the same sample are listed, as sequenced in a study of blood T cell repertoires in COVID-19. The method was immunoSEQ multiplex PCR; TCRdb's version includes in-frame clones alone and lacks a portion of them. The sample gives approximately 270,000 clones, 88% of which show up once; around 6.6% is in the top ten. The specimen was peripheral blood. These receptors all stem from a woman in her 30s with COVID-19, enrolled during active disease.

The J gene is TRBJ2-7, the V gene TRBV27; 8 nucleotides agree with TRBD1. The CDR3 loop spans 12 amino acids. From germline, CDR1 is MNHEY and CDR2 SMNVEV (reference sequence). With V trimmed by 5 bases and J by 5 bases, 2 bases remained unmatched. CDR3 in amino acids: CASSQGAHEQYF. Here the CDR3 DNA reads TGTGCCAGCAGTCAGGGGGCACACGAGCAGTACTTC.

V gene TRBV3-1 (or the pseudogene TRBV3-2) combines with J gene TRBJ2-3, with 13 nucleotides matching TRBD2. Germline V gives CDR1 LGHDT, CDR2 YNNKEL (reference sequence). The V gene end was trimmed by 2 bases and the J gene end by 1 base; junction bases not matched to a gene: 12. This CDR3 has 20 amino acids. The CDR3 DNA reads as TGTGCCAGCAGCCAACACACGGGCACTAGCGGGGGGGCCGGCACAGATACGCAGTATTTT. Translation: CASSQHTGTSGGAGTDTQYF.

The V and J genes are TRBV7-9 and TRBJ1-4; maybe TRBD1 (6 bases). Germline values: CDR1 SEHNR, CDR2 FQNEAQ (reference sequence). This CDR3 contains 16 residues. V was pared by 1 base and J by 7 bases, with 16 bases between. CDR3 amino acids: CASSLGGGPRGEKLFF. The CDR3 coding sequence is TGTGCCAGCAGCTTAGGCGGGGGGCCGAGGGGTGAAAAACTGTTTTTT.

The V gene is TRBV6-2 or TRBV6-3, the J gene TRBJ2-7; D call uncertain. In germline, CDR1 is MNHEY, CDR2 SVGEGT. V lost 6 bases, J lost 2 bases, and 23 bases lay in between. The CDR3 consists of 17 residues. The CDR3 is CASSQWVRRMSPYEQYV. The CDR3 region has the DNA TGTGCCAGCAGCCAATGGGTTCGGCGGATGTCCCCCTACGAGCAGTACGTC.

The sample holds one count of this clone. This rearrangement joins TRBV5-6 to TRBJ1-1; 9 bases line up with TRBD1. Losses at the gene ends were 4 bases for V and 5 bases for J; bases not matched to a gene: 12. The CDR3 contains 16 residues. Germline lookup yields CDR1 SGHDT and CDR2 YYEEEE. The CDR3 DNA is TGTGCCAGCAGCCCCATTCCCCGGGACAGGGATACTGAAGCTTTCTTT. This sequence encodes CASSPIPRDRDTEAFF.

The rearrangement uses TRBV6-5 and TRBJ2-7, with 11 bases identical to TRBD2. Germline values: CDR1 MNHEY, CDR2 SVGAGI. The CDR3 has 15 amino acids. J lost 4 bases, V lost 3 bases, and 5 bases had no gene match. The DNA of the CDR3 is TGTGCCAGCAGTTATCAGGCTAGCGGGGGGTACGAGCAGTACTTC. It yields the protein CASSYQASGGYEQYF.

The chain is built from TRBV10-2 and TRBJ1-4; D not resolved. CDR1 WSHSY and CDR2 SAAADI come from the germline V gene. The CDR3 is 13 residues long. V was trimmed by 6 bases and J by 5 bases, leaving 10 bases between them. CDR3 bases: TGCGCCAGCAGACGGGGTCGAAATGAAAAACTGTTTTTT. It translates to CASRRGRNEKLFF.

This clone was seen only a few times. This chain connects TRBV5-4 to TRBJ2-7; 10 bases agree with TRBD2. The germline CDR1 and CDR2 sequences are SGHNT and YYREEE (reference sequence). The V segment lost 4 bases and the J segment 1 base; nucleotides outside the gene matches: 8. CDR3 size: 16 residues. The CDR3 loop reads CASSRAGTSDSYEQYF. As DNA, the CDR3 is TGTGCCAGCAGCCGAGCCGGGACTAGCGATTCCTACGAGCAGTACTTC.

J is TRBJ2-7 and V is TRBV2; 12 nucleotides match TRBD1. The CDR3 runs 15 residues. The J segment lost 1 base and the V segment lost 3 bases, leaving 1 base of the junction unmatched. CDR1 is SNHLY and CDR2 is FYNNEI in the germline V gene. DNA for the CDR3: TGTGCCAGCAGTGAGGGACAGGGGGCATCCTACGAGCAGTACTTC. Encoded protein: CASSEGQGASYEQYF.

This chain uses TRBV4-1 with TRBJ2-3; the match to TRBD2 covers 10 bases. J lost 6 bases, V lost 6 bases, and 12 bases had no gene match. CDR3 length: 16 residues. Germline V gene lookup returns CDR1 MGHRA and CDR2 YSYEKL. The CDR3 loop is CASRFERGGGEDTQYF. The CDR3 bases are TGCGCCAGCAGGTTCGAGCGGGGGGGAGGGGAGGATACGCAGTATTTT.

This clone was observed once. The chain uses TRBV4-3 and TRBJ2-5; the match to TRBD2 covers 11 bases. From germline, CDR1 is LGHNA and CDR2 YSLEER. This CDR3 has 17 amino acids. J lost 1 base, V lost 1 base, and 5 bases had no gene match. CDR3 sequence: CASSQALAGEIQETQYF. Here the CDR3 DNA reads TGCGCCAGCAGCCAAGCACTAGCGGGGGAGATCCAAGAGACCCAGTACTTC.

This clone showed up just a few times. The chain links TRBV3-1 (or the pseudogene TRBV3-2) to TRBJ1-3; the D gene is possibly TRBD1 (5 bases). Germline V gene lookup returns CDR1 LGHDT and CDR2 YNNKEL (reference sequence). CDR3 length: 15 amino acids. The ends were cut back, 4 bases at V and 2 bases at J, with 12 bases in the middle. The chain's CDR3 is CASSPRGVAGNTIYF. CDR3 coding DNA: TGTGCCAGCAGCCCTCGGGGGGTGGCTGGAAACACCATATATTTT.

V is TRBV18 and J is TRBJ2-1; TRBD1 matches at 7 bases. Germline values: CDR1 KGHSH, CDR2 LQKENI. The CDR3 loop spans 15 amino acids. V was pared by 5 bases and J by 8 bases, with 12 bases of the junction left unmatched. In DNA, the CDR3 is TGTGCCAGCTCAGCTCTCGACAGGGATGGCGATGAGCAGTTCTTC. Translated, it gives CASSALDRDGDEQFF. The full variable domain, rest sourced from reference TRBV18 and TRBJ2-1, is NAGVMQNPRHLVRRRGQEARLRCSPMKGHSHVYWYRQLPEEGLKFMVYLQKENIIDESGMPKERFSAEFPKEGPSILRIQQVVRGDSAAYFCASSALDRDGDEQFFGPGTRLTVL.

J is TRBJ1-2 and V is TRBV29-1; 10 bases fit TRBD1. V shed 6 bases, J shed 5 bases, and the junction held 9 bases outside the gene matches. CDR3 size: 14 residues. From germline, CDR1 is SQVTM and CDR2 ANQGSEA. CDR3 bases: TGCAGCGTGGGGCCACCGGGACAGGGGTATGGCTACACCTTC. This encodes CSVGPPGQGYGYTF.

The gene calls are TRBV7-9 and TRBJ2-7; 12 bases fit TRBD1. The germline CDR1 and CDR2 sequences are SEHNR and FQNEAQ (reference sequence). The CDR3 has 16 residues. V lost 1 base and J lost 4; bases outside the gene matches: 5. CDR3 coding DNA: TGTGCCAGCAGCTTAGGAGGGGACAGGGGGCCTTACGAGCAGTACGTC. Amino acid sequence: CASSLGGDRGPYEQYV.

The rearrangement joins TRBV27 to TRBJ1-2, with 7 bases identical to TRBD1. Germline loops: CDR1 MNHEY, CDR2 SMNVEV (reference sequence). The CDR3 runs 13 residues. Trimming at V came to 7 bases and at J to 3 bases, leaving 5 bases not matched to a gene. The CDR3 DNA follows: TGTGCCAGCAAAACCGGGACAGACTATGGCTACACCTTC. Its translation: CASKTGTDYGYTF.

Regarding this clone: Other nucleotide sequences from this sample produce the same CDR3. The chain joins TRBV7-2 to TRBJ2-2; D perhaps matches TRBD1 (6 bases). The CDR3 is made up of 14 amino acids. CDR1 is SGHTA and CDR2 is FQGNSA in the germline V gene. Trimming took 2 bases from V and 4 from J, leaving 8 bases between them. DNA for the CDR3: TGTGCCAGCAGCTTAACAGGGAGCACCGGGGAGCTGTTTTTT. Its protein product is CASSLTGSTGELFF. The full variable domain, rest sourced from reference TRBV7-2 and TRBJ2-2, is GAGVSQSPSNKVTEKGKDVELRCDPISGHTALYWYRQSLGQGLEFLIYFQGNSAPDKSGLPSDRFSAERTGGSVSTLTIQRTQQEDSAVYLCASSLTGSTGELFFGEGSRLTVL.

J is TRBJ2-3 and V is TRBV6-4; TRBD2 is a possible D gene (7 bases). CDR1 and CDR2 (germline): MRHNA, SNTAGT. The CDR3 consists of 14 residues. V lost 2 bases, J lost 6 bases, and 12 bases lay in between. The CDR3 protein is CASSDGGASDTQYF. In nucleotides, the CDR3 is TGTGCCAGCAGTGACGGGGGGGCGTCCGATACGCAGTATTTT.

The V gene is TRBV6-5, the J gene TRBJ1-1; possibly TRBD1 for D (6 bases). This CDR3 spans 14 amino acids. V was cut by 7 bases and J by 5 bases, with 17 bases left in between. Germline-derived CDR1 and CDR2 are MNHEY and SVGAGI. The CDR3 region has the DNA TGTGCCAGCACAGAAGGACAGTCGGCGACTGAAGCTTTCTTT. This encodes CASTEGQSATEAFF.

In its sample, this clone was seen once. The V and J genes are TRBV19 and TRBJ1-5; weak D call: TRBD1 (5 bases). Germline CDR1 is LNHDA and CDR2 is SQIVND (reference sequence). The CDR3 extends over 11 amino acids. Trimming removed 5 bases from V and 15 bases from J, with 14 bases in between. The CDR3 DNA sequence: TGTGCCAGTAGTCAGGGCCCCGTTGGGCATTTT. Translation: CASSQGPVGHF.

This chain links TRBV28 with TRBJ2-1; 13 nucleotides align to TRBD2. Germline V gene sequence: CDR1 MDHEN, CDR2 SYDVKM. The CDR3 consists of 17 residues. Germline trimming cut 7 bases from V and 3 bases from J; bases unmatched to any gene: 9. The chain's CDR3 is CASTLMTSGGFYNEQFF. CDR3 in DNA: TGTGCCAGCACCCTCATGACTAGCGGGGGGTTCTACAATGAGCAGTTCTTC.

The chain employs TRBV4-3 and TRBJ1-2, with TRBD1 matching over 12 bases. Trimming cost V 0 bases and J 4 bases; bases outside gene matches: 9. Germline values: CDR1 LGHNA, CDR2 YSLEER. The CDR3 has 18 amino acids. The CDR3 loop reads CASSQDHGDRGRPYGYTF. CDR3 coding DNA: TGCGCCAGCAGCCAAGATCACGGGGACAGGGGGCGCCCCTATGGCTACACCTTC.

This clone was detected only a few times. This chain uses TRBV30 with TRBJ1-2; D is possibly TRBD1 (5 bases). V was trimmed by 3 bases and J by 3 bases, leaving 8 bases between them. The CDR3 consists of 12 residues. The germline V gene has CDR1 GTSNPN and CDR2 SVGIG (reference sequence). CDR3 region: CAWRSGDYGYTF. CDR3 DNA: TGTGCCTGGAGATCGGGGGACTATGGCTACACCTTC. Based on the CDR3 plus reference TRBV30 and TRBJ1-2, the full variable domain is SQTIHQWPATLVQPVGSPLSLECTVEGTSNPNLYWYRQAAGRGLQLLFYSVGIGQISSEVPQNLSASRPQDRQFILSSKKLLLSDSGFYLCAWRSGDYGYTFGSGTRLTVV.

V and J are TRBV19 and TRBJ1-5, with 9 nucleotides matching TRBD1. The CDR3 loop spans 15 amino acids. Germline V CDR1 and CDR2: LNHDA, SQIVND (reference sequence). The ends lost 2 bases at V and 7 bases at J; junction bases unmatched: 6. CDR3 loop: CASSITGQGGQPQHF. Here the CDR3 DNA reads TGTGCCAGTAGTATAACGGGACAGGGTGGGCAGCCCCAGCATTTT.

The rearrangement joins TRBV5-1 to TRBJ1-4, with D maybe TRBD1 (5 bases). Trimming shortened V by 4 bases and J by 11 bases, and 24 bases separated the two germline ends. This CDR3 contains 16 residues. Germline loops: CDR1 SGHRS, CDR2 YFSETQ. The CDR3 DNA reads TGCGCCAGCAGCCCGGCCGTCGGGGGATCGGGAGAGAAACTGTTTTTT. It is translated as CASSPAVGGSGEKLFF.

This chain links TRBV3-1 (or the pseudogene TRBV3-2) with TRBJ2-7; 8 bases fit TRBD2. With 4 bases clipped from V and 5 bases from J, the junction kept 13 bases outside the gene matches. The CDR3 is made up of 16 amino acids. Looked up from germline, CDR1 is LGHDT and CDR2 is YNNKEL (reference sequence). CDR3 amino acids: CASSLRGGIPLDEQYF. In DNA form, the CDR3 reads TGTGCCAGCAGCCTCCGGGGGGGAATCCCGCTGGACGAGCAGTACTTC.

The chain links TRBV5-6 to TRBJ2-7, with 9 bases identical to TRBD1. Germline V gene lookup returns CDR1 SGHDT and CDR2 YYEEEE. V was pared by 4 bases and J by 12 bases, with 8 bases of the junction left unmatched. This CDR3 contains 12 residues. CDR3 loop: CASSLGTGILYF. The CDR3 DNA sequence: TGTGCCAGCAGCCTGGGGACAGGGATTCTGTACTTC.

This chain uses TRBV10-3 with TRBJ1-2; 7 positions match TRBD1. Germline-derived CDR1 and CDR2 are ENHRY and SYGVKD. The CDR3 contains 13 residues. V shed 0 bases, J shed 6 bases, and the junction held 1 base outside the gene matches. CDR3 nucleotides: TGTGCCATCAGTGAGTCGACAGGGCATGGCTACACCTTC. It yields the protein CAISESTGHGYTF.